This T cell receptor beta chain comes out of a study of cytomegalovirus exposure and HLA in healthy donors. Study-wide background: Early release data held some 79 million unique TCRs from HLA-typed donors.

The germline V gene has CDR1 SNHLY and CDR2 FYNNEI. V lost 8 bases and J lost 4; bases outside the gene matches: 4. The length of the CDR3 is 13 residues. This clone was observed a few times. PCR used 60 Vbeta primers and 13 Jbeta primers. The protocol was immunoSEQ multiplex PCR, while the TCRdb copy is restricted to in-frame clones and leaves out a portion. The sample holds 160,000 or so clones; roughly 76% are singletons and the top ten take roughly 13%. This chain joins TRBV2 and TRBJ2-1; 8 bases map to TRBD2. Sequences were obtained from PBMCs. This clonotype was sampled from a woman between 50 and 59 years old in good health and CMV-seronegative. CDR3 loop: CASRGGSYNEQFF. CDR3 bases: TGTGCCAGCCGCGGGGGGTCTTACAATGAGCAGTTCTTC. The variable domain in full, completed from reference TRBV2 and TRBJ2-1, reads EPEVTQTPSHQVTQMGQEVILRCVPISNHLYFYWYRQILGQKVEFLVSFYNNEISEKSEIFDDQFSVERPDGSNFTLKIRSTKLEDSAMYFCASRGGSYNEQFFGPGTRLTVL.